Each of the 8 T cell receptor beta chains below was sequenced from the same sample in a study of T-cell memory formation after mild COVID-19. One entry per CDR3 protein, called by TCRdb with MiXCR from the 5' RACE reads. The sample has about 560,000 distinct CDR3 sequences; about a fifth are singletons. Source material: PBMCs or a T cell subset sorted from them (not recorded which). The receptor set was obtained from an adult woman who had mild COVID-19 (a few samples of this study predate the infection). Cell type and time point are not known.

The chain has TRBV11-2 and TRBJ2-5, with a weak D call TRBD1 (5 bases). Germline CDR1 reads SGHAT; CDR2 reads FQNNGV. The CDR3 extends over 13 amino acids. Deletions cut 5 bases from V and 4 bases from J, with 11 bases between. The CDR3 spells CASSRGFAETQYF. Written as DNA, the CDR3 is TGTGCCAGCAGCAGGGGTTTCGCAGAGACCCAGTACTTC.

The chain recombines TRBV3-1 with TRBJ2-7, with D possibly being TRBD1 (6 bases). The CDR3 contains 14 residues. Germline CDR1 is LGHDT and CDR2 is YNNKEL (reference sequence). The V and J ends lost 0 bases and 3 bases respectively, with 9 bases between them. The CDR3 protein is CASSQETGDYEQYF. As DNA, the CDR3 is TGTGCCAGCAGCCAAGAGACAGGAGACTACGAGCAGTACTTC.

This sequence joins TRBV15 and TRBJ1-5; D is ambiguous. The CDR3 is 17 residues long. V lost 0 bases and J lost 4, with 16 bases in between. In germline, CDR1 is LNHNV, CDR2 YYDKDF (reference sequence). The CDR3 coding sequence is TGTGCCACCAGCAGAGATCTGGGGAACTTACTAAATCAGCCCCAGCATTTT. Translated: CATSRDLGNLLNQPQHF.

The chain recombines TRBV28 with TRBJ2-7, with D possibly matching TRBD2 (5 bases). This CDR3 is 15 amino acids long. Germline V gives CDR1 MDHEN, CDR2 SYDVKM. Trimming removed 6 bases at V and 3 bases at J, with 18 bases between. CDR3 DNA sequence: TGTGCCAGCAGGACCGGCCAAGGGAGATACTACGAGCAGTACTTC. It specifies CASRTGQGRYYEQYF.

CDR3 nucleotides: TGTGCCAGCAGCCGCGTGGGAGTGGATACGCAGTATTTT. This encodes CASSRVGVDTQYF. This chain joins TRBV11-2 and TRBJ2-3; TRBD2 is a possible D gene (5 bases). CDR1 and CDR2 (germline): SGHAT, FQNNGV. V gave up 5 bases and J gave up 6 bases, with 12 bases separating them. The CDR3 is 13 residues long.

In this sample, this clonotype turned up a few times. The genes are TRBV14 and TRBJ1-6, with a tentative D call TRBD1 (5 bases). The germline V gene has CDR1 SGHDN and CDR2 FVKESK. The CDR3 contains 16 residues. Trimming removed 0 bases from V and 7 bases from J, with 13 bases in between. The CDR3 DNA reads TGTGCCAGCAGCCAAGATTCGGCAGGGTCGAATTCACCCCTCCACTTT. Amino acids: CASSQDSAGSNSPLHF. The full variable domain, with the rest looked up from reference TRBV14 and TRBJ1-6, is EAGVTQFPSHSVIEKGQTVTLRCDPISGHDNLYWYRRVMGKEIKFLLHFVKESKQDESGMPNNRFLAERTGGTYSTLKVQPAELEDSGVYFCASSQDSAGSNSPLHFGNGTRLTVT.

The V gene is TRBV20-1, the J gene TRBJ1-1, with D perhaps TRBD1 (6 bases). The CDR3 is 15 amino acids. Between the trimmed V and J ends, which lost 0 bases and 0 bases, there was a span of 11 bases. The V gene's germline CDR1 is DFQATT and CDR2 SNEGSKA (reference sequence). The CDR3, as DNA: TGCAGTGCTAGAGATCGGGGGGCGATGAACACTGAAGCTTTCTTT. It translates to CSARDRGAMNTEAFF.

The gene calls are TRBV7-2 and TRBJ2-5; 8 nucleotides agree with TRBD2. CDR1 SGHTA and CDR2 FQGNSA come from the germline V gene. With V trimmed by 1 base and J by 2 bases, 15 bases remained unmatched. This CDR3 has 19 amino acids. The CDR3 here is CASSLGGGGSGIVQETQYF. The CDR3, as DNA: TGTGCCAGCAGCTTAGGCGGGGGAGGTAGCGGGATTGTACAAGAGACCCAGTACTTC. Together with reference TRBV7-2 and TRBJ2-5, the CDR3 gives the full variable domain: GAGVSQSPSNKVTEKGKDVELRCDPISGHTALYWYRQSLGQGLEFLIYFQGNSAPDKSGLPSDRFSAERTGGSVSTLTIQRTQQEDSAVYLCASSLGGGGSGIVQETQYFGPGTRLLVL.